This passage covers 23 T cell receptor beta chains from one sample sequenced in a study of cytomegalovirus exposure and HLA in healthy donors. The PCR made use of 60 Vbeta and 13 Jbeta primers. Data came from immunoSEQ multiplex PCR; TCRdb stores just in-frame clones and leaves some out. The sample contains 100,000 to 150,000 clones, around 73% of which appear only once. Material for sequencing was PBMCs. All receptors derive from a female donor in good health and CMV-seronegative.

Here the CDR3 DNA reads TGTGCCAGCAGTCTCCGGGACATCCATGGCTACACCTTC. The encoded protein is CASSLRDIHGYTF. The chain joins TRBV28 to TRBJ1-2; D may be TRBD1 (6 bases). With 5 bases removed from V and 6 bases from J, the gap between germline ends came to 13 bases. Germline loops: CDR1 MDHEN, CDR2 SYDVKM. CDR3 size: 13 residues.

Here the CDR3 DNA reads TGTGCCAGCAGCGGGAGGGACAGGGCGACAGATACGCAGTATTTT. It is translated as CASSGRDRATDTQYF. The chain is built from TRBV9 and TRBJ2-3; the match to TRBD1 covers 9 bases. This CDR3 spans 15 amino acids. Germline assignment: CDR1 SGDLS and CDR2 YYNGEE. Trimming cost V 3 bases and J 3 bases; bases outside gene matches: 5. The full variable domain, its missing parts supplied by reference TRBV9 and TRBJ2-3, is DSGVTQTPKHLITATGQRVTLRCSPRSGDLSVYWYQQSLDQGLQFLIQYYNGEERAKGNILERFSAQQFPDLHSELNLSSLELGDSALYFCASSGRDRATDTQYFGPGTRLTVL.

This rearrangement joins TRBV30 to TRBJ2-2, with D possibly TRBD2 on 6 matching bases. The CDR3 runs to 15 residues. V shed 5 bases and J shed 3 bases, with 16 bases lying between them. CDR1 and CDR2 from the germline V gene are GTSNPN and SVGIG (reference sequence). Here the CDR3 DNA reads TGTGCCTGGCGCGAACTTGGGGAGGACACCGGGGAGCTGTTTTTT. Its translation: CAWRELGEDTGELFF.

This clone was seen more than once but under ten times. The sample contains more than one DNA sequence encoding this CDR3. The chain combines TRBV27 with TRBJ2-6; 9 bases align to TRBD1. V gave up 4 bases and J gave up 3 bases; unmatched junction bases: 4. The CDR3 spans 16 residues. Per germline, CDR1 MNHEY and CDR2 SMNVEV (reference sequence). The CDR3 loop reads CASSSTGGSGANVLTF. CDR3 sequence (DNA): TGTGCCAGCAGTTCGACAGGGGGTAGTGGGGCCAACGTCCTGACTTTC.

V is TRBV6-5 and J is TRBJ2-7; TRBD1 might be the D (5 bases). V dropped 5 bases and J dropped 3 bases, with 11 bases sitting between them. Germline CDR1 reads MNHEY; CDR2 reads SVGAGI. This CDR3 has 13 amino acids. DNA for the CDR3: TGTGCCAGCAGTACCCCTCAGGGCTACGAGCAGTACTTC. Encoded protein: CASSTPQGYEQYF.

The V call is TRBV28, the J call TRBJ2-7; 8 bases are a match to TRBD2. This CDR3 is 15 amino acids long. CDR1 is MDHEN and CDR2 is SYDVKM in the germline V gene. Unmatched junction bases numbered 3, after V lost 2 bases and J lost 0 bases. CDR3 nucleotides: TGTGCCAGCAGTTTAGGGCTAGCGGGCTCCTACGAGCAGTACTTC. Translating it yields CASSLGLAGSYEQYF. Combining the CDR3 with reference TRBV28 and TRBJ2-7 gives the whole variable domain DVKVTQSSRYLVKRTGEKVFLECVQDMDHENMFWYRQDPGLGLRLIYFSYDVKMKEKGDIPEGYSVSREKKERFSLILESASTNQTSMYLCASSLGLAGSYEQYFGPGTRLTVT.

The chain uses TRBV6-5 and TRBJ2-7; 12 bases match TRBD2. V shed 6 bases and J 11 bases; nucleotides not matched to a gene: 14. The CDR3 extends over 15 amino acids. CDR1 and CDR2 from the germline V gene are MNHEY and SVGAGI. CDR3 amino acids: CASSVGLAGPSKEYF. The CDR3 coding sequence is TGTGCCAGCAGCGTAGGACTAGCGGGACCGTCTAAGGAGTACTTC.

The rearrangement uses TRBV19 and TRBJ1-3, with unresolved D. With 7 bases removed from V and 4 bases from J, the gap between germline ends came to 8 bases. Germline loops: CDR1 LNHDA, CDR2 SQIVND (reference sequence). The CDR3 sequence is 12 residues long. CDR3 nucleotide sequence: TGTGCCAGTACAGGTTCCGGAAACACCATATATTTT. It yields the protein CASTGSGNTIYF.

This sequence joins TRBV27 and TRBJ1-5, with 8 bases that match TRBD1. Germline loops: CDR1 MNHEY, CDR2 SMNVEV (reference sequence). This CDR3 has 18 amino acids. V lost 3 bases and J lost 0; bases outside the gene matches: 10. CDR3 bases: TGTGCCAGCAGTTTTTCCCCCGGACAGGGCTATAGCAATCAGCCCCAGCATTTT. It yields the protein CASSFSPGQGYSNQPQHF.

V usage is TRBV7-9 and J usage is TRBJ1-4; the D gene is possibly TRBD1 (5 bases). This CDR3 contains 15 residues. Trimming removed 5 bases from V and 8 bases from J, with 18 bases in between. Germline values: CDR1 SEHNR, CDR2 FQNEAQ (reference sequence). The CDR3 DNA reads as TGTGCCAGCAGCCCAGTGGGAGGCGGGGGAGAAAAACTGTTTTTT. Protein product: CASSPVGGGGEKLFF.

This clone was detected only a few times. The V gene is TRBV4-1, the J gene TRBJ1-2, with 8 bases that match TRBD1. The CDR3 has 15 amino acids. Germline V gene lookup returns CDR1 MGHRA and CDR2 YSYEKL. The ends lost 2 bases at V and 5 bases at J; junction bases unmatched: 7. The CDR3 coding sequence is TGCGCCAGCAGCCAATTGGACAGGGCGGATTATGGCTACACCTTC. It yields the protein CASSQLDRADYGYTF.

The gene calls are TRBV6-5 and TRBJ1-1; no reliable D call. Trimming left V 7 bases short and J 3 bases short, with 12 bases between. The CDR3 contains 13 residues. The germline V gene encodes CDR1 MNHEY and CDR2 SVGAGI. The CDR3 sequence is CASNGIRYTEAFF. CDR3 coding DNA: TGTGCCAGCAACGGGATCAGATACACTGAAGCTTTCTTT.

A few counts support this clone. The chain carries TRBV2 and TRBJ1-4, with 8 positions matching TRBD1. Germline V gene data show CDR1 as SNHLY and CDR2 as FYNNEI. The CDR3 is 15 residues long. V gave up 3 bases and J gave up 6 bases; unmatched junction bases: 6. CDR3 in DNA: TGTGCCAGCAGTGATAAACAGGGGGACTATGAAAAACTGTTTTTT. Its protein product is CASSDKQGDYEKLFF.

V gene TRBV2 combines with J gene TRBJ1-2; 8 nucleotides line up with TRBD1. V shed 3 bases, J shed 8 bases, and the junction held 5 bases outside the gene matches. The germline CDR1 and CDR2 sequences are SNHLY and FYNNEI. The CDR3 totals 13 residues. This CDR3 is CASSEDRERGYTF. CDR3 sequence (DNA): TGTGCCAGCAGTGAGGACAGGGAGAGGGGCTACACCTTC.

Details on this clone: Other DNA variants within this sample encode the same CDR3. The CDR3 here is CASSPGQLMNTEAFF. The CDR3 DNA reads TGTGCCAGCTCACCGGGACAGCTCATGAACACTGAAGCTTTCTTT. V and J are TRBV18 and TRBJ1-1; 7 nucleotides agree with TRBD1. The germline CDR1 and CDR2 sequences are KGHSH and LQKENI. The ends lost 3 bases at V and 0 bases at J; junction bases unmatched: 4. The CDR3 loop spans 15 amino acids.

The chain couples TRBV19 to TRBJ2-1; 9 bases are shared with TRBD2. The V gene's germline CDR1 is LNHDA and CDR2 SQIVND (reference sequence). The CDR3 spans 13 residues. V lost 7 bases and J lost 9; bases outside the gene matches: 7. In nucleotides, the CDR3 is TGTGCCAGTACCCCTAGCGGGATAGGTGAGCAGTTCTTC. This gives the protein CASTPSGIGEQFF.

V is TRBV18 and J is TRBJ2-7; 9 nucleotides match TRBD1. Germline CDR1 reads KGHSH; CDR2 reads LQKENI. J was trimmed by 2 bases and V by 6 bases; bases with no gene match: 14. The CDR3 loop spans 17 amino acids. The DNA of the CDR3 is TGTGCCAGCTCGCAGGGGCCGACAGGGGGGACCACCTACGAGCAGTACTTC. Translation: CASSQGPTGGTTYEQYF.

The CDR3 DNA sequence: TGTGCCAGCTCACCAGTAGTCTCTGGGGCCAACGTCCTGACTTTC. Its translation: CASSPVVSGANVLTF. This chain uses TRBV18 with TRBJ2-6; unclear D gene. Germline-derived CDR1 and CDR2 are KGHSH and LQKENI. V lost 2 bases to trimming and J lost 0 bases, with 5 bases between them. The CDR3 sequence is 15 residues long.

The genes are TRBV5-6 and TRBJ1-2; D might be TRBD1 (6 bases). Trimming took off 6 bases at V and 4 bases at J, with 16 bases between the two ends. Looked up from germline, CDR1 is SGHDT and CDR2 is YYEEEE. The CDR3 length is 14 residues. The CDR3 nucleotides are TGTGCCAGCACCGTCGGCAGGGGCGGCTATGGCTACACCTTC. This sequence encodes CASTVGRGGYGYTF.

This CDR3 is CASSITPGQARDGYTF. The DNA of the CDR3 is TGTGCCAGCAGCATAACACCGGGACAGGCAAGGGATGGCTACACCTTC. The rearrangement joins TRBV9 to TRBJ1-2; 8 bases line up with TRBD1. With 4 bases clipped from V and 6 bases from J, the junction kept 14 bases outside the gene matches. This CDR3 region has 16 residues. CDR1 and CDR2 (germline): SGDLS, YYNGEE.

This clone was counted only a few times. CDR3 region: CASSSGTSGFNEQFF. CDR3 in DNA: TGTGCCAGCAGCTCCGGGACTAGCGGTTTCAATGAGCAGTTCTTC. The chain has TRBV5-4 and TRBJ2-1; 11 bases map to TRBD2. Germline CDR1 SGHNT, CDR2 YYREEE (reference sequence). J lost 6 bases, V lost 3 bases, and 5 bases had no gene match. CDR3 length: 15 residues.

The chain combines TRBV28 with TRBJ1-1; 8 nucleotides match TRBD1. J gave up 5 bases and V 6 bases, and 11 bases lay outside the gene matches. The germline V gene encodes CDR1 MDHEN and CDR2 SYDVKM. There are 15 residues in the CDR3. CDR3 region: CASRIPGGSGTEAFF. In DNA, the CDR3 is TGTGCCAGCAGAATTCCAGGGGGCAGTGGAACTGAAGCTTTCTTT. The whole variable domain, filled in from reference TRBV28 and TRBJ1-1, reads DVKVTQSSRYLVKRTGEKVFLECVQDMDHENMFWYRQDPGLGLRLIYFSYDVKMKEKGDIPEGYSVSREKKERFSLILESASTNQTSMYLCASRIPGGSGTEAFFGQGTRLTVV.

J is TRBJ1-1 and V is TRBV27, with TRBD1 as a possible D gene (5 bases). The CDR3 extends over 14 amino acids. Germline V gene lookup returns CDR1 MNHEY and CDR2 SMNVEV (reference sequence). V lost 5 bases and J 2 bases, leaving 12 bases between the germline ends. The CDR3 spells CASSGHTGNTEAFF. CDR3 sequence (DNA): TGTGCCAGCAGTGGCCACACAGGTAACACTGAAGCTTTCTTT.